This T cell receptor beta chain stems from a study of shared clonotypes between healthy human individuals. Regarding the study as a whole: Donor clonotype sharing was expected to depend on sequencing depth. The study found 4.5% to 6% of naive CD4 clonotypes shared across a handful of donors.

Comments on this clone: Its antigen is not identified.

The data were produced by immunoSEQ multiplex PCR, yet TCRdb's version contains in-frame clones alone and is incomplete. The sample has around 370,000 clones; 95% to 97% are singletons. The sequence derives from a man between 25 and 39 years old in good health. The sample was memory CD8+ T cells sorted from blood. Sample subset: CD45RO+ cells pooled with CCR7-negative TemRA cells.

The DNA for the CDR3 is TGTGCCAGTAGTATAGTCCCCCAAGCGGGAGGGCCTCATGAGCAGTTCTTC. Translating it yields CASSIVPQAGGPHEQFF. The chain combines TRBV19 with TRBJ2-1; TRBD2 matches 10 bases. J gave up 8 bases and V 1 base, and 11 bases lay outside the gene matches. Germline V gives CDR1 LNHDA, CDR2 SQIVND (reference sequence). The CDR3 runs 17 residues.